The rows below give T cell receptor beta chains drawn from one sample of a study of blood T cells in healthy people across ages. TCRdb passed the 5' RACE reads through MiXCR, listing each CDR3 protein once. The sample includes about 700,000 distinct CDR3 sequences, 32% of them seen just once. Sequences were obtained from blood. These receptors were obtained from an elderly woman in good health. The CDR3 runs from the conserved cysteine through the conserved F or W. A D gene is named only where the DNA matches it firmly. Clone size is given for some rows only: seen once, a few or many times, or a class if the clone is expanded.

J,D,size,V,DNA,CDR3
TRBJ1-1,.,many,TRBV20-1,TGCAGTGCTAGAGAGTGGGGCATGAACACTGAAGCTTTCTTT,CSAREWGMNTEAFF
TRBJ2-3,TRBD2,many,TRBV2,TGTGCCAGCAGTGAAGCGCTTCTGGGGACTAGCGGGGGGGCAGATACGCAGTATTTT,CASSEALLGTSGGADTQYF
TRBJ1-1,.,.,TRBV5-1,TGCGCCCGCACCTCCTCAGGAGGGATCACTGAAGCTTTCTTT,CARTSSGGITEAFF
TRBJ1-1,.,.,TRBV5-1,TGCGCCAGCAGCTTGTTCCCCCGAGGGAATGGCGGGACGAACACTGAAGCTTTCTTT,CASSLFPRGNGGTNTEAFF
TRBJ2-5,.,many,TRBV19,TGTGCCAGTAGTATGGGGAGGCTGTCGGAGACCCAGTACTTC,CASSMGRLSETQYF
TRBJ2-7,TRBD2,.,TRBV6-1,TGTGCCAGCAGTGGGTCACTAGCGGGGGGACCGAGCTCCTACAATGAGCAGTACTTC,CASSGSLAGGPSSYNEQYF
TRBJ2-1,TRBD1,many,TRBV7-2,TGTGCCAGCAGCGGAAGTAGACAGGGAGCCTACAATGAGCAGTTCTTC,CASSGSRQGAYNEQFF
TRBJ1-4,.,many,TRBV29-1,TGCAGCGTTGAAGCGACCCTTGGGGGATCGGAAAAACTGTTTTTT,CSVEATLGGSEKLFF
TRBJ2-1,.,many,TRBV3-1,TGTGCCAGCAGCCAGGGGCGGGGACCCTACAATGAGCAGTTCTTC,CASSQGRGPYNEQFF
TRBJ2-1,TRBD2,.,TRBV5-1,TGCGCCAGCACCCCAAAACTAGCGGGGACCCATGAGCAGTTCTTC,CASTPKLAGTHEQFF
TRBJ1-4,TRBD1,many,TRBV7-3,TGTGCCAGCAGCCCAGGGGGGACCGCGAATGAAAAACTGTTTTTT,CASSPGGTANEKLFF
TRBJ2-1,.,.,TRBV20-1,TGCAGTGCTAAGGCGGAGAGCTCCTACAATGAGCAGTTCTTC,CSAKAESSYNEQFF
TRBJ1-2,.,many,TRBV20-1,TGCAGTGCTCCCTTTCTTCTCCCTTCAATGGGCTATGGCTACACCTTC,CSAPFLLPSMGYGYTF
TRBJ1-5,TRBD1,many,TRBV6-1,TGTGCCAGCAGTCAAACTGGGACAGGGGGCAACTATTGGCCCCAGCATTTT,CASSQTGTGGNYWPQHF
TRBJ2-7,.,many,TRBV12-3/TRBV12-4,TGTGCCAGCAGTTCCCGGATAAGTTACGAGCAGTACTTC,CASSSRISYEQYF
TRBJ2-3,TRBD2,many,TRBV9,TGTGCCAGCACTAGCGGGGGGGATTCGGATACGCAGTATTTT,CASTSGGDSDTQYF
TRBJ2-3,.,.,TRBV12-3/TRBV12-4,TGTGCCAGCCGGGGCACCACAGATACGCAGTATTTT,CASRGTTDTQYF
TRBJ1-1,.,.,TRBV5-1,TGCGCCAGCAGCGTGAGACCAGCCACCACCACTGAAGCTTTCTTT,CASSVRPATTTEAFF
TRBJ1-2,.,.,TRBV7-9,TGTGCCAGCAGTTACTCGAAGACCCGGGGGATGAACTATGGCTACACCTTC,CASSYSKTRGMNYGYTF
TRBJ2-3,.,.,TRBV5-5,TGTGCCAGCAGCTTGGGTGCGCAATTCGGAGATACGCAGTATTTT,CASSLGAQFGDTQYF
TRBJ2-3,TRBD2,.,TRBV20-1,TGCAGTGCTACCTGGACTAGCGGGGGGGCAAATACGCAGTATTTT,CSATWTSGGANTQYF
TRBJ2-7,.,many,TRBV4-2,TGTGCCAGCAGCCAAGAGGGGGGGCCCTACGAGCAGTACTTC,CASSQEGGPYEQYF
TRBJ2-6,.,once,TRBV20-1,TGCAGTGCTAGAGATCCAGGGCCTAGAGGGGCCAACGTCCTGACTTTC,CSARDPGPRGANVLTF
TRBJ1-2,.,many,TRBV12-3/TRBV12-4,TGTGCCAGCACTTTAGGGGGGGACGCCACTCGCCTAAACTATGGCTACACCTTC,CASTLGGDATRLNYGYTF
TRBJ2-3,TRBD2,few,TRBV5-4,TGTGCCAGCAGCTTGGGAATAGCGGGGGCGCGCACAGATACGCAGTATTTT,CASSLGIAGARTDTQYF
TRBJ2-1,.,.,TRBV29-1,TGCAGCGGAGTACAGGGTTATGGGAATGAGCAGTTCTTC,CSGVQGYGNEQFF
TRBJ2-2,.,.,TRBV30,TGTGCCTGGAAGGCCGGGGAGCTGTTTTTT,CAWKAGELFF
TRBJ2-7,.,.,TRBV30,TGTGCCTGGGGGGGGCCGGCCTGCGAGCAGTACTTC,CAWGGPACEQYF
TRBJ2-6,.,many,TRBV10-3,TGTGCCATCAGTGCAGACAGTCCCTCTGGGGCCAACGTCCTGACTTTC,CAISADSPSGANVLTF
TRBJ2-3,TRBD1,many,TRBV25-1,TGTGCCAGCAGTGGAACCGGGACAGGCACAGATACGCAGTATTTT,CASSGTGTGTDTQYF
TRBJ1-4,.,.,TRBV15,TGTGCCACCAGCAGAGATGGAAATGAAAAACTGTTTTTT,CATSRDGNEKLFF
TRBJ1-2,.,few,TRBV5-1,TGCGCCAGCAGCTCTGTGGCCGAAGGTGGGGGCTACACCTTC,CASSSVAEGGGYTF
TRBJ2-6,.,many,TRBV12-3/TRBV12-4,TGTGCCAGCAGTTTGGCAGGGGCAGGCGTCCTGACTTTC,CASSLAGAGVLTF
TRBJ2-5,.,many,TRBV28,TGTGCCAGCAGTCTTCCAGGGGCCCAGTACTTC,CASSLPGAQYF
TRBJ1-4,.,.,TRBV6-1,TGTGCCAGCAGTGAAGTTGGACCGATTAATAAAAAACTGTTTTTT,CASSEVGPINKKLFF
TRBJ2-1,.,many,TRBV7-2,TGTGCCAGCAGCTCCATTTTCGGGGAAAGGAATGAGCAGTTCTTC,CASSSIFGERNEQFF
TRBJ1-2,.,.,TRBV9,TGTGCCAGCAGCGTAGCGGTTTCCTCTAACTATGGCTACACCTTC,CASSVAVSSNYGYTF
TRBJ1-2,.,.,TRBV7-9,TGTGCCAGCAGCATACAGCGGGATGGCTACACCTTC,CASSIQRDGYTF
TRBJ1-2,.,.,TRBV7-9,TGTGCCAGTCTCGAGACGGTTTCGAAATATGGCTACACCTTC,CASLETVSKYGYTF
TRBJ1-2,.,many,TRBV7-2,TGTGCCAGCAGCCTCCGATTGGGGTATGGCTACACCTTC,CASSLRLGYGYTF
TRBJ2-7,TRBD1,.,TRBV29-1,TGCAGCGTTGACCTTCGACAGGGTACCTACGAGCAGTACTTC,CSVDLRQGTYEQYF
TRBJ2-3,.,.,TRBV6-1,TGTGCCAGCAAAGGGGGGACAGTCTACACAGATACGCAGTATTTT,CASKGGTVYTDTQYF
TRBJ1-1,.,few,TRBV10-2,TGCGCCAGCCTTGGGGCTTTGACACGACAGGTACGAGTCACTGAAGCTTTCTTT,CASLGALTRQVRVTEAFF